This T cell receptor beta chain was captured in a study of TIL therapy for anti-PD-1-resistant metastatic lung cancer. Study findings and constraints: Compared with baseline intratumoral T cells, expanded TIL cultures were more clonal and less diverse (roughly 6.5% vs 31%).

In regard to this clone: Its specificity is not known.

The immunoSEQ assay was v3. Clones were sequenced by immunoSEQ multiplex PCR, and TCRdb holds only the in-frame ones, with some missing. This table holds 50,000 to 60,000 clones, about two thirds found once. Germline CDR1 is SNHLY and CDR2 is FYNNEI. The CDR3 is made up of 12 amino acids. Trimming removed 6 bases at V and 3 bases at J, with 9 bases between. Sample time point: pre-treatment sample, taken before nivolumab and TIL therapy. Pleural nodules or supraclavicular lymph nodes made up most of the excised metastases sampled. Patients then received nivolumab; progressors got lymphodepletion, TIL and IL-2.

The rearrangement uses TRBV2 and TRBJ2-7, with D maybe TRBD1 (6 bases). The source was tumor tissue, collected at baseline. The clonotype originates from a person aged 25-85 years with non-small cell lung cancer. The CDR3 protein is CASRGQNYEQYF. The CDR3 DNA reads as TGTGCCAGCAGGGGACAAAACTACGAGCAGTACTTC.